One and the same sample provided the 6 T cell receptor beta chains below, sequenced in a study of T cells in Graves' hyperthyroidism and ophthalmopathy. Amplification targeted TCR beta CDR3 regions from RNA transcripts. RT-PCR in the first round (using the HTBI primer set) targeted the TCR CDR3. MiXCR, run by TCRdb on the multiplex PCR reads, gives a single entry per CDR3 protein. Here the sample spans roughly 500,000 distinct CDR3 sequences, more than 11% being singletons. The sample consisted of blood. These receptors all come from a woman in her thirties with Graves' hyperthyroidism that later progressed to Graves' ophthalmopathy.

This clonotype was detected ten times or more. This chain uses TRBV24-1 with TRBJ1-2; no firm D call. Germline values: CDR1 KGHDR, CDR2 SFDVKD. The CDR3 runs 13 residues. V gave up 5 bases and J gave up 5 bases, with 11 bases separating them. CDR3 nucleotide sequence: TGTGCCACCAGTGCCGACAATGGTTATGGCTACACCTTC. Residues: CATSADNGYGYTF.

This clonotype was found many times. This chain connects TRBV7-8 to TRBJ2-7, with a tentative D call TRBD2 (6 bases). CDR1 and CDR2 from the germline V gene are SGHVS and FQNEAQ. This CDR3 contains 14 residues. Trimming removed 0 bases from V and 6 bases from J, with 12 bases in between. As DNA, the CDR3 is TGTGCCAGCAGCTTAGCGACGACTAGTTCCGAGCAGTACTTC. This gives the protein CASSLATTSSEQYF.

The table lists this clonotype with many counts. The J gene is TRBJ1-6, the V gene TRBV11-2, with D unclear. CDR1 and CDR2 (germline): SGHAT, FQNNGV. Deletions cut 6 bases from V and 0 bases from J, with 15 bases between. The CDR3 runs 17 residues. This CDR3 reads CASRSNSTSSYNSPLHF. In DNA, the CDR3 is TGTGCCAGCAGGTCCAATAGCACGAGCTCCTATAATTCACCCCTCCACTTT.

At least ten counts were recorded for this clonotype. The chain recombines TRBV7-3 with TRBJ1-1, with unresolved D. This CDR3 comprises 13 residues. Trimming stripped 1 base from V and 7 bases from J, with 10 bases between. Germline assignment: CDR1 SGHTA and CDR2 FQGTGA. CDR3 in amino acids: CASSLRRGGEAFF. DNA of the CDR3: TGTGCCAGCAGCTTAAGGAGAGGAGGTGAAGCTTTCTTT. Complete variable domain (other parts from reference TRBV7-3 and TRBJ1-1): GAGVSQTPSNKVTEKGKYVELRCDPISGHTALYWYRQSLGQGPEFLIYFQGTGAADDSGLPNDRFFAVRPEGSVSTLKIQRTERGDSAVYLCASSLRRGGEAFFGQGTRLTVV.

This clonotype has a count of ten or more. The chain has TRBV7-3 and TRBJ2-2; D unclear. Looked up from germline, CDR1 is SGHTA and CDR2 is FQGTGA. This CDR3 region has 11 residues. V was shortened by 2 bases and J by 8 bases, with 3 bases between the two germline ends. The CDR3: CASSLLGELFF. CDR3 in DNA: TGTGCCAGCAGCTTATTAGGGGAGCTGTTTTTT.

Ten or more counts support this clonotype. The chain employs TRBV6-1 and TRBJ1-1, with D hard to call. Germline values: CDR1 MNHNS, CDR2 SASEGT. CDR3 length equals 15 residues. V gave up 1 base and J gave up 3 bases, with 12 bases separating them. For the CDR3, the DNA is TGTGCCAGCAGTGAAGTCATGGGAGGGTACACTGAAGCTTTCTTT. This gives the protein CASSEVMGGYTEAFF.